This T cell receptor (beta chain) was profiled in a study of blood T cells in healthy people across ages (dated by TCRdb to 2013 to 2016). The study in broad terms: In model experiments, roughly one uniquely barcoded TCR beta cDNA molecule per two T cells was captured by template switching. For two donors (one aged 18 to 30 and one aged 80 or older), the study analyzed two additional independent replicas of 1 million unique cDNA reads from the same blood draw. To track age-related changes in TCR beta repertoire diversity, the study relied on deep sequencing normalized with unique cDNA molecular identifiers. Donors of different ages were randomly distributed across sequencing lanes to avoid experimental bias. Donors were grouped into four age groups: young (average roughly 15 years), middle-aged (roughly 40), aged (around 66) and long-lived (about 90).

The library came from 5' RACE. TCRdb lists the instrument as Illumina HiSeq 2500. A second PCR of roughly 6 to 11 cycles was run with a J-beta primer mix and a sample-barcoded 5' primer. Each TCR beta cDNA molecule received a unique molecular identifier from a template-switch 5' adaptor carrying 12 random nucleotides. Each sample yielded at least 2.5 million CDR3-containing paired-end reads. The Mint cDNA synthesis kit, primed by a TRBC-specific oligonucleotide, was used to synthesize first-strand cDNA from all RNA. After uracil-DNA glycosylase treatment, a first 18-cycle PCR used universal primers M1SS and BC2_uni_R on all cDNA. The study's processing was this. Each sample was normalized by randomly selecting 1 million high-quality reads, each carrying a distinct molecular identifier. Reads with shared molecular identifiers were discarded instead of being binned into consensus sequences. MiTCR, with a Q25 quality threshold and the strictest error-elimination algorithm, was used for CDR3 identification, clonotype clustering and error correction. Lower-bound total TCR beta diversity was estimated with a nonparametric unseen species model using Euler transformation. Through fastp at Q25 and MiXCR, TCRdb rebuilt clones from the public reads, retaining in-frame beta chains. One record per CDR3 amino acid sequence lists the most common genes and DNA. These V and J calls are TCRdb output, not the study's own analysis. The sample contains hundreds of thousands of distinct CDR3 sequences, approximately 50% of them found a single time. The top ten clones comprise under 35% of the sample.

Paper-wide results and their limitations: Estimates of total diversity based on one million sequenced T cells were considered lower bounds and underestimates. Since profiling was done on bulk unsorted PBMCs, naive and antigen-experienced compartments could not be conclusively compared. A strong correlation was found between observed TCR beta diversity and the percentage of naive T cells measured by flow cytometry. The long-lived group showed more naive CD4+ T cells, fewer expanded clones and increased TCR diversity than the aged group, suggesting age selection. Observed TCR beta diversity per million T cells fell roughly linearly with age, and a significant reduction was already apparent by age around 39. Donor CMV infection status was unknown, potentially confounding age-related changes in expanded clonotypes.

From the cysteine through the phenylalanine, the CDR3 covers 15 amino acids. This entry keeps only the CDR3 DNA: 45 bases, framed from base 1. V and J are truncated by 0 bases and 9 bases respectively, leaving an intervening sequence of 16 bases. Taken from the germline V gene (reference sequence), the CDR1 and CDR2 loops are SGHKS and YYEKEE. As to this clonotype: Which antigen it targets is not known. The input lacks base qualities; no much larger clone sits a single base away.

The 39 donors, aged roughly 6 to 95 years, were systemically healthy Caucasian individuals from Russia. Ten milliliters of peripheral blood were drawn from each donor into EDTA-treated Vacutainer tubes. PBMCs were isolated by Ficoll-Paque density-gradient centrifugation, with at least 7 million obtained per sample. Total RNA, at least 5 micrograms per sample, was extracted from PBMCs with Trizol reagent. For every donor, an aliquot of PBMCs went through flow cytometry to measure the percentages of naive CD45RAhigh/CD27high T cells. Rearrangement joined TRBV5-5 to TRBJ1-5, and the D gene may be TRBD1, 5 bases matching. The TCR originated in a woman aged 55-70 years in good health. The specimen sequenced was blood. The CDR3 reads as follows: CASSLGDGQGRPQHF. The DNA sequence is given as TGTGCCAGCAGCTTGGGGGACGGGCAGGGTCGGCCCCAGCATTTT.